The rows below give T cell receptor beta chains drawn from one sample of a study of beta chain features in type 1 diabetes. Only in-frame clones appear in the TCRdb table, and some are missing; sequencing was by immunoSEQ multiplex PCR. The sample shows more than 200,000 clones, approximately 16% of them seen only once. The sequenced sample consisted of naive CD4+ T cells from blood. The source of these receptors is a man aged 30 to 45 with type 1 diabetes. CDR3s include the opening cysteine and the closing phenylalanine or tryptophan. D genes are given only for firm matches. Clone size appears in some rows only: once, few, many, or a class for an expanded clone.

V gene: TRBV5-1; clone size: NA; J gene: TRBJ2-3; D gene: TRBD2; CDR3 DNA: TGCGCCAGCAGCTTGGAACTAGCGGGAACGGCAGATACGCAGTATTTT; CDR3 protein: CASSLELAGTADTQYF
V gene: TRBV29-1; clone size: NA; J gene: TRBJ2-5; D gene: NA; CDR3 DNA: TGCAGCGTTGCGGGTCCAGGCCAAGAGACCCAGTACTTC; CDR3 protein: CSVAGPGQETQYF
V gene: TRBV6-5; clone size: few; J gene: TRBJ2-7; D gene: NA; CDR3 DNA: TGTGCCAGCAGTTACTCGAGTTCCTACGAGCAGTACTTC; CDR3 protein: CASSYSSSYEQYF
V gene: TRBV18; clone size: NA; J gene: TRBJ2-7; D gene: NA; CDR3 DNA: TGTGCCAGCTCACGCGTCAGGGGTTTCGAGCAGTACTTC; CDR3 protein: CASSRVRGFEQYF
V gene: TRBV14; clone size: few; J gene: TRBJ2-1; D gene: NA; CDR3 DNA: TGTGCCAGCAGCCCCATAGAGCTTCTCTACAATGAGCAGTTCTTC; CDR3 protein: CASSPIELLYNEQFF
V gene: TRBV7-9; clone size: NA; J gene: TRBJ2-7; D gene: NA; CDR3 DNA: TGTGCCAGCAGCTTTGCCGGGACGGCCCCCTACGAGCAGTACTTC; CDR3 protein: CASSFAGTAPYEQYF
V gene: TRBV30; clone size: NA; J gene: TRBJ1-2; D gene: NA; CDR3 DNA: TGTGCCTGGAGGGCAAGGACTAACTATGGCTACACCTTC; CDR3 protein: CAWRARTNYGYTF
V gene: TRBV10-3; clone size: NA; J gene: TRBJ2-5; D gene: NA; CDR3 DNA: TGTGCCATAGACGCCGGGACAACGGAGACCCAGTACTTC; CDR3 protein: CAIDAGTTETQYF
V gene: TRBV6-5; clone size: few; J gene: TRBJ2-2; D gene: TRBD1; CDR3 DNA: TGTGCCAGCGACCGGGACAGGGCATTCGGGGAGCTGTTTTTT; CDR3 protein: CASDRDRAFGELFF
V gene: TRBV9; clone size: few; J gene: TRBJ2-3; D gene: NA; CDR3 DNA: TGTGCCAGCAGCACCCGGAGGGGTCCGACAGATACGCAGTATTTT; CDR3 protein: CASSTRRGPTDTQYF